This T cell receptor beta chain was captured in a study of identical twins. This clonotype was counted only a few times. The CDR3 spans 14 residues. The germline V and J ends were trimmed by 7 bases and 1 base, with 16 bases remaining between them. The V gene's germline CDR1 is SQVTM and CDR2 ANQGSEA. TCRdb re-called the 5' RACE reads with MiXCR, one entry per CDR3 protein. This sample has over 500,000 distinct CDR3 sequences; about 20% occur once, and the top ten carry under 0.95%. The same data also went into a second study, on T cells expressing NK-cell markers.

The clonotype originates from a woman aged 18-29 years in good health. Sequencing input: CD4+ T cells sorted from blood. The gene calls are TRBV29-1 and TRBJ1-1; D is uncertain. The CDR3 DNA sequence: TGCAGCGCTGTCGGTCCATCCAGGAACACTGAAGCTTTCTTT. It is translated as CSAVGPSRNTEAFF.